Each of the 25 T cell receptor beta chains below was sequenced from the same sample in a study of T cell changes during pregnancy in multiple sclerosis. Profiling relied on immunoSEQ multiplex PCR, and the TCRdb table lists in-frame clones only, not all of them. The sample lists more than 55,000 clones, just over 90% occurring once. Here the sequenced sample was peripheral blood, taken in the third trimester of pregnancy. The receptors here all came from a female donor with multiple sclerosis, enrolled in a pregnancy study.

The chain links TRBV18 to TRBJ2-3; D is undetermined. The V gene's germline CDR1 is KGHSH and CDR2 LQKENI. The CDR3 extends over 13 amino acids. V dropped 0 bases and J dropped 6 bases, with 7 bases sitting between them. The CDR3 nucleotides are TGTGCCAGCTCACCACCTGCGCGGGATACGCAGTATTTT. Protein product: CASSPPARDTQYF. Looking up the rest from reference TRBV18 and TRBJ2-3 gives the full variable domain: NAGVMQNPRHLVRRRGQEARLRCSPMKGHSHVYWYRQLPEEGLKFMVYLQKENIIDESGMPKERFSAEFPKEGPSILRIQQVVRGDSAAYFCASSPPARDTQYFGPGTRLTVL.

Written as DNA, the CDR3 is TGTGCCATCAGTGAGTTGGCAGAAAACATTCAGTACTTC. Encoded protein: CAISELAENIQYF. The V and J genes are TRBV10-3 and TRBJ2-4; D uncertain. The CDR3 extends over 13 amino acids. Germline V lookup: CDR1 ENHRY, CDR2 SYGVKD. Deletions cut 1 base from V and 5 bases from J, with 6 bases between.

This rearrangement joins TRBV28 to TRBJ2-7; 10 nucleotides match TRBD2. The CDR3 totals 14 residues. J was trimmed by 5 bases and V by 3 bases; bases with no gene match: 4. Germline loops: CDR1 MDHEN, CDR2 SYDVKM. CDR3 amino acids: CASSFALAGNEQYF. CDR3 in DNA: TGTGCCAGCAGTTTCGCACTAGCGGGGAACGAGCAGTACTTC.

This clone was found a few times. CDR3 coding DNA: TGTGCCAGCAGCTTGGCACCAGGCGCTACCTACGAGCAGTACTTC. It is translated as CASSLAPGATYEQYF. V is TRBV5-4 and J is TRBJ2-7; no clear D. This CDR3 is 15 amino acids long. The germline gives CDR1 SGHNT, CDR2 YYREEE (reference sequence). V dropped 0 bases and J dropped 2 bases, with 12 bases sitting between them.

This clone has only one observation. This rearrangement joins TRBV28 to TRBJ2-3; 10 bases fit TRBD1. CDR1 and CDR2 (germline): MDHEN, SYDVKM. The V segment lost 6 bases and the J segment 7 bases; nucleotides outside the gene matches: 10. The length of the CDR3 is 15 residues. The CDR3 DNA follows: TGTGCCAGCAGGACCGGGACAGGGGCCCCTTATACGCAGTATTTT. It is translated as CASRTGTGAPYTQYF.

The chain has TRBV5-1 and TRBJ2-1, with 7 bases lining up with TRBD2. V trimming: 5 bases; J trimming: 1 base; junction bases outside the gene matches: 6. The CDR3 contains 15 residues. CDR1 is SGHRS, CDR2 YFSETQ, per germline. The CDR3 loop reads CASREAGVSYNEQFF. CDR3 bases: TGCGCCAGCAGGGAGGCGGGAGTATCCTACAATGAGCAGTTCTTC.

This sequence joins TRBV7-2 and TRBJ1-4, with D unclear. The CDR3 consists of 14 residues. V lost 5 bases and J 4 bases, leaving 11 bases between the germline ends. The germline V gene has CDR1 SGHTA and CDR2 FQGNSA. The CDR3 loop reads CASSPGRINEKLFF. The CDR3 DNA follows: TGTGCCAGCAGCCCTGGGAGGATTAATGAAAAACTGTTTTTT.

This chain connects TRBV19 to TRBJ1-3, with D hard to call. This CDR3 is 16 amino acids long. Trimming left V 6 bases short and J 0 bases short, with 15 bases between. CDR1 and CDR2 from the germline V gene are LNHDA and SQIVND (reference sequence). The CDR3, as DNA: TGTGCCAGTAGAAACCGCGGCAGAAGCTCTGGAAACACCATATATTTT. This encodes CASRNRGRSSGNTIYF.

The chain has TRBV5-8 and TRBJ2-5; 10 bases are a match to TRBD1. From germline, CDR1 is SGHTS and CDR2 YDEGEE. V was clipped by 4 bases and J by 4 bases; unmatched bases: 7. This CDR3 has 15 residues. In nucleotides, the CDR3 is TGTGCCAGCAGCCGAGGCGACAGGGGGCGAGAGACCCAGTACTTC. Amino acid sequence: CASSRGDRGRETQYF.

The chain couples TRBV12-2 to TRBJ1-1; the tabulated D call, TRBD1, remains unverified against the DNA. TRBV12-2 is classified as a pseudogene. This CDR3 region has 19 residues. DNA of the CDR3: TGTGCAAGTCGCTTAACAAGACAGGGCCGATCTTTGCGGAAGACTGAAGCTTTCTTT. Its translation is CASRLTRQGRSLRKTEAFF.

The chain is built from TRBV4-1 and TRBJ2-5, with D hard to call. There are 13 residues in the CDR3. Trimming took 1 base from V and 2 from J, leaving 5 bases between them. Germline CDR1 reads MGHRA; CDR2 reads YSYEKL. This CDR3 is CASSQAVQETQYF. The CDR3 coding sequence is TGCGCCAGCAGCCAAGCAGTGCAAGAGACCCAGTACTTC.

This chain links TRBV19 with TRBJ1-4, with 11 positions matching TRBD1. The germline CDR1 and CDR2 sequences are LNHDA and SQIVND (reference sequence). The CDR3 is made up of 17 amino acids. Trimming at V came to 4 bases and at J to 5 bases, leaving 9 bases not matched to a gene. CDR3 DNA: TGTGCCAGTAGTAAAACGGGACAGGGGGGAAGGAATGAAAAACTGTTTTTT. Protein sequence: CASSKTGQGGRNEKLFF.

The DNA for the CDR3 is TGTGCCAGCAGTGAGTTCGGGGGTTCCTACGAGCAGTACTTC. Translating it yields CASSEFGGSYEQYF. The chain carries TRBV2 and TRBJ2-7; D is possibly TRBD2 (6 bases). Trimming took off 3 bases at V and 1 base at J, with 10 bases between the two ends. CDR3 length: 14 residues. Germline CDR1 and CDR2: SNHLY and FYNNEI.

The CDR3 bases are TGCGCCAGCAGTGAGTCAGCAGGGTATGGCTACACCTTC. It yields the protein CASSESAGYGYTF. The chain has TRBV10-1 and TRBJ1-2; weak D call: TRBD1 (5 bases). Germline CDR1 is WNHNN and CDR2 is SYGVQD (reference sequence). This CDR3 has 13 amino acids. The V gene lost 0 bases and the J gene lost 5 bases, with 7 bases spanning the gap.

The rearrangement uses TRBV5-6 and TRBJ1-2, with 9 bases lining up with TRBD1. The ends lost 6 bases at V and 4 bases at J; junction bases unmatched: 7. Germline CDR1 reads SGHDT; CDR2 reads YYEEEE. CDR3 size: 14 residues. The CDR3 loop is CASIPGQGLYGYTF. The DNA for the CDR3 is TGTGCCAGCATCCCGGGACAGGGACTCTATGGCTACACCTTC.

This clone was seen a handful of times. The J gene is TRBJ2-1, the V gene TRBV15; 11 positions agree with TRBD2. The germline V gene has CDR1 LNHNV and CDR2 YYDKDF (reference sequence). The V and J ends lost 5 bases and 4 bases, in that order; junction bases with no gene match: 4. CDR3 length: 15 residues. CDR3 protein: CATSLAGGPYNEQFF. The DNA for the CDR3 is TGTGCCACCAGCCTAGCGGGAGGACCGTACAATGAGCAGTTCTTC. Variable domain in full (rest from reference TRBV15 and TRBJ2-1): DAMVIQNPRYQVTQFGKPVTLSCSQTLNHNVMYWYQQKSSQAPKLLFHYYDKDFNNEADTPDNFQSRRPNTSFCFLDIRSPGLGDTAMYLCATSLAGGPYNEQFFGPGTRLTVL.

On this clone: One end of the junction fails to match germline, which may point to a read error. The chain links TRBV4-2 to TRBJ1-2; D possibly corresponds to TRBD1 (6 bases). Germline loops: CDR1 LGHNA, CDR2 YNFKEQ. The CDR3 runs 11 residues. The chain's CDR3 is CASSQSQGKGF. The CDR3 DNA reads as TGTGCCAGCAGCCAATCCCAGGGGAAAGGCTTC.

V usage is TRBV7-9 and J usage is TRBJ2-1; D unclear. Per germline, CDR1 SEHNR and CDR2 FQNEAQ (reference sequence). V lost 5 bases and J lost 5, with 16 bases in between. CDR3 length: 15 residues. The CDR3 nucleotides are TGTGCCAGCAGCCAAAAAACCCAGGCGAACAATGAGCAGTTCTTC. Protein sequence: CASSQKTQANNEQFF. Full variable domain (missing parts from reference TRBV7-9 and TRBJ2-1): DTGVSQNPRHKITKRGQNVTFRCDPISEHNRLYWYRQTLGQGPEFLTYFQNEAQLEKSRLLSDRFSAERPKGSFSTLEIQRTEQGDSAMYLCASSQKTQANNEQFFGPGTRLTVL.

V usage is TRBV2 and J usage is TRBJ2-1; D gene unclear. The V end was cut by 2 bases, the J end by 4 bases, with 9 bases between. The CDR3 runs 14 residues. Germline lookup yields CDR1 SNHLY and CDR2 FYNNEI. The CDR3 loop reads CASSETPDYNEQFF. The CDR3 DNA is TGTGCCAGCAGTGAAACGCCAGATTACAATGAGCAGTTCTTC.

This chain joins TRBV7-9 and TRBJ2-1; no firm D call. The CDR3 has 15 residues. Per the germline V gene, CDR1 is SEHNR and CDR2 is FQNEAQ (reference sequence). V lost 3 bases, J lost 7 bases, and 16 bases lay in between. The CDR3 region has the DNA TGTGCCAGCAGCTTCCCGACATCTTTAGAGAATGAGCAGTTCTTC. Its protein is CASSFPTSLENEQFF.

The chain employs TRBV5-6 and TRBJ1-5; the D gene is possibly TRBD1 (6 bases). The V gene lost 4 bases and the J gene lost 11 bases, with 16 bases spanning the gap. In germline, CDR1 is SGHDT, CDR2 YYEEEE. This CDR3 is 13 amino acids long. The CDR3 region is CASSVSGAKAQHF. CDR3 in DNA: TGTGCCAGCAGCGTTTCAGGGGCGAAGGCCCAGCATTTT.

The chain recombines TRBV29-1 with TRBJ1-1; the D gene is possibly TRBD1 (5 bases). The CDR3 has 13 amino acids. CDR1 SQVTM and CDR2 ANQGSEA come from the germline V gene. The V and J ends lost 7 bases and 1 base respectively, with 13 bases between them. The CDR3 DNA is TGCAGCGCCACGACAGTGGGGAACACTGAAGCTTTCTTT. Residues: CSATTVGNTEAFF.

CDR3 protein: CASSLYIGGGNFNEQYF. In nucleotides, the CDR3 is TGTGCCAGCAGTTTATACATTGGGGGGGGGAACTTCAACGAGCAGTACTTC. The chain carries TRBV28 and TRBJ2-7; 7 positions agree with TRBD2. J lost 5 bases, V lost 1 base, and 14 bases had no gene match. Germline V gene sequence: CDR1 MDHEN, CDR2 SYDVKM. There are 17 residues in the CDR3. Together with reference TRBV28 and TRBJ2-7, the CDR3 gives the full variable domain: DVKVTQSSRYLVKRTGEKVFLECVQDMDHENMFWYRQDPGLGLRLIYFSYDVKMKEKGDIPEGYSVSREKKERFSLILESASTNQTSMYLCASSLYIGGGNFNEQYFGPGTRLTVT.

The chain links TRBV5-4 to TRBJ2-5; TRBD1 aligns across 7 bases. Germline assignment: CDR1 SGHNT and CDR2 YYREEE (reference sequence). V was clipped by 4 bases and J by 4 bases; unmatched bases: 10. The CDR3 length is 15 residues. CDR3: CASSHQGELAETQYF. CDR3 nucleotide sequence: TGTGCCAGCAGCCACCAGGGGGAGTTGGCAGAGACCCAGTACTTC.

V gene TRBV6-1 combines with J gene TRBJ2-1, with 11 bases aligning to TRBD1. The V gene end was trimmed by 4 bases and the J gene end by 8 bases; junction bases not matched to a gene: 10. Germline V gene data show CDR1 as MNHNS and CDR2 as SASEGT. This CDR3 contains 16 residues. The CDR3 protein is CASSGHDRDRGDEQFF. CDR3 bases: TGTGCCAGCAGTGGCCACGATCGGGACAGGGGGGATGAGCAGTTCTTC.